This T cell receptor (beta chain) was sequenced during a study of CD8 T cells in ankylosing spondylitis. This clonotype was seen more than once but under ten times. From the 5' RACE reads, TCRdb called clonotypes with MiXCR, one entry per CDR3 protein. Of 250,000 to 350,000 distinct CDR3 sequences listed, approximately 20% are singletons. Specimen: blood, either unsorted or a sorted T cell fraction (not recorded which). This clonotype originated in a male donor with ankylosing spondylitis or in good health (not recorded which).

CDR3 residues: CASSVDGGLGYMNTEAFF. CDR3 DNA: TGTGCCAGCAGCGTAGACGGGGGACTCGGGTACATGAACACTGAAGCTTTCTTT. The chain uses TRBV9 and TRBJ1-1; TRBD1 is a possible D gene (5 bases). The germline V and J ends were trimmed by 0 bases and 0 bases, with 18 bases remaining between them. Germline values: CDR1 SGDLS, CDR2 YYNGEE. This CDR3 has 18 residues.